Presented here are 5 T cell receptor beta chains from one specimen sequenced in a study of beta chain features in type 1 diabetes (dated by TCRdb to the late 2010s). Library preparation used the immunoSEQ multiplex PCR assay. The High Capacity cDNA Reverse Transcription Kit was used to reverse transcribe all of the isolated RNA, meaning that expressed TCRB transcripts were what got sequenced. TCRdb carries this immuneACCESS record with in-frame sequences only. Its versions omit some clonotypes, under half of them owing to an unresolved V gene in the studies checked, with the rest unexplained. For this sample the table gives 330,000 or so clones, of which 10% to 15% were detected only once. The top ten constitute over 0.008% of the sample. Overall study results and their limits: In all four CD4+ subsets, TCRB CDR3 length was moderately but significantly shorter in type 1 diabetes patients.

Their antigens are not known. The sequencing sample was made of naive CD4+ T cells from blood. The cell subset or site label, read with the paper, signifies: true naive CD4+ T cells. All receptors derive from a woman aged 18-29 years with type 1 diabetes.

The chain joins TRBV5-1 to TRBJ2-1, with 10 bases matching TRBD2. The germline gives CDR1 SGHRS, CDR2 YFSETQ. This CDR3 is 15 amino acids long. Losses at the gene ends were 4 bases for V and 9 bases for J; bases not matched to a gene: 10. The CDR3 loop reads CASSPSLAGGIEQFF. The DNA for the CDR3 is TGCGCCAGCAGCCCCTCCTTAGCGGGAGGAATTGAGCAGTTCTTC.

The J gene is TRBJ2-1, the V gene TRBV4-3, with D perhaps matching TRBD1 (6 bases). CDR1 and CDR2 (germline): LGHNA, YSLEER. The CDR3 consists of 17 residues. The germline V and J ends were trimmed by 0 bases and 6 bases, with 18 bases remaining between them. The CDR3 DNA is TGCGCCAGCAGCCAAGATCGGGACACTCGGAAGGGCAATGAGCAGTTCTTC. Translated: CASSQDRDTRKGNEQFF.

This clone was picked up a small number of times. The chain employs TRBV5-1 and TRBJ2-1, with D maybe TRBD2 (5 bases). V was shortened by 2 bases and J by 3 bases, with 6 bases between the two germline ends. CDR1 is SGHRS and CDR2 is YFSETQ in the germline V gene. The CDR3 totals 13 residues. As DNA, the CDR3 is TGCGCCAGCAGCTTCCGGGACTACAATGAGCAGTTCTTC. Encoded protein: CASSFRDYNEQFF. The full variable domain, completed using reference TRBV5-1 and TRBJ2-1, is KAGVTQTPRYLIKTRGQQVTLSCSPISGHRSVSWYQQTPGQGLQFLFEYFSETQRNKGNFPGRFSGRQFSNSRSEMNVSTLELGDSALYLCASSFRDYNEQFFGPGTRLTVL.

This clone was seen only a few times. The chain links TRBV5-1 to TRBJ2-3; 9 bases are a match to TRBD1. The V gene end was trimmed by 3 bases and the J gene end by 6 bases; junction bases not matched to a gene: 8. CDR3 length: 15 amino acids. CDR1 is SGHRS and CDR2 is YFSETQ in the germline V gene. CDR3 bases: TGCGCCAGCAGCTCGCCGGGACAGGGAACGGATACGCAGTATTTT. It translates to CASSSPGQGTDTQYF. Full variable domain (rest looked up from reference TRBV5-1 and TRBJ2-3): KAGVTQTPRYLIKTRGQQVTLSCSPISGHRSVSWYQQTPGQGLQFLFEYFSETQRNKGNFPGRFSGRQFSNSRSEMNVSTLELGDSALYLCASSSPGQGTDTQYFGPGTRLTVL.

This clone was seen a handful of times. The rearrangement joins TRBV4-3 to TRBJ2-1, with 10 bases that match TRBD2. The CDR3 contains 17 residues. Germline V lookup: CDR1 LGHNA, CDR2 YSLEER. The trim removed 3 bases at V and 0 bases at J, leaving 5 bases unmatched. CDR3 residues: CASSQGSGGYSYNEQFF. The CDR3 DNA sequence: TGCGCCAGCAGCCAGGGTAGCGGGGGGTACTCCTACAATGAGCAGTTCTTC.